These T cell receptor beta chains were read from a single sample in a study of radiotherapy plus CTLA-4 blockade in lung cancer. The assay was immunoSEQ multiplex PCR, and TCRdb's table has in-frame clones only and misses some. The profile shows about 110,000 clones, approximately 77% of them singletons. Sequenced here: peripheral blood, sampled from a patient treated with radiotherapy plus ipilimumab. The receptors derive from a human donor with non-small cell lung cancer that progressed on radiotherapy plus ipilimumab. Some clones in this sample may be carry-over from other donors' samples. Each CDR3 is given with its conserved first and last residue. The D gene is left open where the match is weak. Not all rows give a size; the values are once, few, many and, for expanded clones, a class.

V: TRBV16
J: TRBJ1-2
D: NA
size: NA
CDR3: CASSQSWGSHGYTF
DNA: TGTGCCAGCAGCCAATCCTGGGGATCCCATGGCTACACCTTC

V: TRBV7-2
J: TRBJ1-1
D: TRBD1
size: NA
CDR3: CASSQQGANTEAFF
DNA: TGTGCCAGCAGCCAACAGGGGGCGAACACTGAAGCTTTCTTT

V: TRBV13
J: TRBJ2-6
D: NA
size: NA
CDR3: CASSLGNSGANVLTF
DNA: TGTGCCAGCAGCTTAGGGAACTCTGGGGCCAACGTCCTGACTTTC

V: TRBV30
J: TRBJ1-1
D: NA
size: NA
CDR3: CAWSSIGITEAFF
DNA: TGTGCCTGGAGTTCGATTGGGATCACTGAAGCTTTCTTT

V: TRBV6-1
J: TRBJ2-7
D: TRBD1
size: NA
CDR3: CASRKPGQTYEQYF
DNA: TGTGCCAGCAGGAAACCGGGACAGACCTACGAGCAGTACTTC

V: TRBV7-8
J: TRBJ1-1
D: NA
size: NA
CDR3: CASSLVWQANTEAFF
DNA: TGTGCCAGCAGCTTAGTATGGCAGGCGAACACTGAAGCTTTCTTT

V: TRBV18
J: TRBJ2-1
D: TRBD2
size: NA
CDR3: CASSQIAGGTYNEQFF
DNA: TGTGCCAGCTCACAAATAGCGGGGGGTACCTACAATGAGCAGTTCTTC

V: TRBV7-9
J: TRBJ2-1
D: TRBD2
size: NA
CDR3: CASSLAGGILRDEQFF
DNA: TGTGCCAGCAGCTTAGCGGGGGGGATCCTACGCGATGAGCAGTTCTTC

V: TRBV4-3
J: TRBJ2-7
D: NA
size: NA
CDR3: CASSQEFVHTDEQYF
DNA: TGCGCCAGCAGCCAAGAATTCGTCCACACAGACGAGCAGTACTTC

V: TRBV28
J: TRBJ1-5
D: TRBD1
size: NA
CDR3: CASRGPPGQGAFGNQPQHF
DNA: TGTGCCAGCAGGGGGCCTCCGGGACAGGGGGCGTTCGGCAATCAGCCCCAGCATTTT

V: TRBV4-2
J: TRBJ2-2
D: TRBD2
size: NA
CDR3: CASSPHVASGGRNTGELFF
DNA: TGTGCCAGCAGCCCCCACGTGGCTAGCGGAGGCCGGAACACCGGGGAGCTGTTTTTT

V: TRBV7-8
J: TRBJ1-6
D: TRBD1
size: NA
CDR3: CASSLWQGASSYNSPLHF
DNA: TGTGCCAGCAGCTTATGGCAGGGGGCTAGCTCCTATAATTCACCCCTCCACTTT

V: TRBV25-1
J: TRBJ1-1
D: NA
size: NA
CDR3: CASSEYAVGHLNTEAFF
DNA: TGTGCCAGCAGTGAATACGCGGTCGGACACTTGAACACTGAAGCTTTCTTT

V: TRBV5-1
J: TRBJ2-3
D: NA
size: NA
CDR3: CASSLGANTDTQYF
DNA: TGCGCCAGCAGCTTGGGCGCTAACACAGATACGCAGTATTTT

V: TRBV7-9
J: TRBJ2-7
D: NA
size: few
CDR3: CASSHPWGVMEQYF
DNA: TGTGCCAGCAGCCACCCTTGGGGCGTAATGGAGCAGTACTTC

V: TRBV7-9
J: TRBJ2-7
D: NA
size: NA
CDR3: CASNHGNEQYF
DNA: TGTGCCAGCAACCATGGAAACGAGCAGTACTTC

V: TRBV10-3
J: TRBJ1-5
D: NA
size: few
CDR3: CAISEFTGGNQPQHF
DNA: TGTGCCATCAGTGAGTTTACAGGAGGTAATCAGCCCCAGCATTTT

V: TRBV29-1
J: TRBJ1-4
D: NA
size: NA
CDR3: CSVEGPGMTNEKLFF
DNA: TGCAGCGTTGAGGGGCCAGGGATGACTAATGAAAAACTGTTTTTT

V: TRBV29-1
J: TRBJ1-2
D: NA
size: NA
CDR3: CSVRDLSSAYGYTF
DNA: TGCAGCGTGAGAGACCTGTCCTCTGCCTATGGCTACACCTTC

V: TRBV7-2
J: TRBJ1-2
D: TRBD1
size: NA
CDR3: CASSSLLGQGGLGYTF
DNA: TGTGCCAGCAGCTCCCTCCTGGGACAGGGAGGTCTTGGCTACACCTTC

V: TRBV4-2
J: TRBJ1-6
D: NA
size: once
CDR3: CASSQWRGDSPLHF
DNA: TGTGCCAGCAGCCAATGGAGGGGGGATTCACCCCTCCACTTT

V: TRBV5-5
J: TRBJ2-7
D: NA
size: NA
CDR3: CASNPGAYEQYF
DNA: TGTGCCAGCAACCCGGGAGCCTACGAGCAGTACTTC

V: TRBV9
J: TRBJ2-2
D: NA
size: NA
CDR3: CASSVSGLATGELFF
DNA: TGTGCCAGCAGCGTTAGTGGGTTGGCCACCGGGGAGCTGTTTTTT

V: TRBV14
J: TRBJ2-2
D: NA
size: NA
CDR3: CASSPQVFTGELFF
DNA: TGTGCCAGCAGCCCCCAAGTCTTCACCGGGGAGCTGTTTTTT

V: TRBV30
J: TRBJ1-2
D: TRBD1
size: many
CDR3: CAWNYRGGYTF
DNA: TGTGCCTGGAATTACAGGGGTGGCTACACCTTC

V: TRBV11-2
J: TRBJ2-5
D: NA
size: NA
CDR3: CASSLMSGRNQETQYF
DNA: TGTGCCAGCAGCTTGATGTCGGGGCGCAACCAAGAGACCCAGTACTTC

V: TRBV2
J: TRBJ1-4
D: NA
size: NA
CDR3: CASRRGEGTEKLFF
DNA: TGTGCCAGCAGGAGGGGGGAGGGGACGGAAAAACTGTTTTTT